This note documents a single T cell receptor (beta chain) sequence. What it binds is unknown. The data belong to a study of T cell responses to AZD1222 COVID-19 vaccine. Here immunoSEQ multiplex PCR was the method, and the copy in TCRdb shows in-frame clones only, minus some. The data contain roughly 170,000 clones, about 90% of them singletons. Germline CDR1 and CDR2: ENHRY and SYGVKD. The CDR3 runs 15 residues. The J segment lost 5 bases and the V segment lost 0 bases, leaving 3 bases of the junction unmatched. Overall study findings and caveats: Among the donors, most were white British and more were female, and clonal diversity was possibly underestimated.

The source is an adult in good health. The source was peripheral blood, collected on day 0 of AZD1222 vaccination. V usage is TRBV10-3 and J usage is TRBJ1-4; 7 bases map to TRBD1. For the CDR3, the DNA is TGTGCCATCAGTGAGTCGAAACAGGGGAATGAAAAACTGTTTTTT. This sequence encodes CAISESKQGNEKLFF.